This passage covers 10 T cell receptor beta chains from one sample sequenced in a study of blood T cell repertoires in COVID-19 (dated by TCRdb to between 2020 and 2021). The library was produced with the immunoSEQ multiplex PCR assay. The immuneACCESS repertoire file appears here via TCRdb, limited to in-frame rearrangements. These files lack a portion of the clones; in checked studies, under half of the deficit traces to unresolved V genes, and the cause of the others is not known. For this sample the table gives 450,000 to 500,000 clones, of which approximately 86% were detected only once. The ten largest clonotypes hold approximately 0.7% of the sample. The sample comprised PBMCs or T cells enriched from blood (not recorded which). These TCRs come from a young woman who had recovered from COVID-19.

The rearrangement joins TRBV18 to TRBJ1-1; 7 nucleotides align to TRBD1. V gave up 5 bases and J gave up 0 bases; unmatched junction bases: 9. The CDR3 extends over 16 amino acids. Germline CDR1 reads KGHSH; CDR2 reads LQKENI. This chain's CDR3 is CASSTRRGPMNTEAFF. The DNA for the CDR3 is TGTGCCAGCTCAACGAGAAGGGGGCCGATGAACACTGAAGCTTTCTTT.

This chain connects TRBV18 to TRBJ1-1, with D possibly TRBD1 on 5 matching bases. This CDR3 region has 14 residues. V was trimmed by 0 bases and J by 6 bases, leaving 11 bases between them. From germline, CDR1 is KGHSH and CDR2 LQKENI. CDR3 bases: TGTGCCAGCTCACCACCGGGGAGGGGTGCTGAAGCTTTCTTT. It encodes CASSPPGRGAEAFF.

The chain employs TRBV12-3 or TRBV12-4 and TRBJ1-2; perhaps TRBD1 as D (6 bases). This CDR3 contains 13 residues. The V end lost 4 bases, the J end lost 4 bases, and 10 bases lay between the germline ends. Here the CDR3 DNA reads TGTGCCAGCAGTTCCCCAGGGGTCTATGGCTACACCTTC. This encodes CASSSPGVYGYTF.

The rearrangement links TRBV2 to TRBJ1-5, with D possibly TRBD1 on 6 matching bases. The CDR3 length is 13 residues. Germline-derived CDR1 and CDR2 are SNHLY and FYNNEI. The V end was cut by 2 bases, the J end by 5 bases, with 7 bases between. Written as DNA, the CDR3 is TGTGCCAGCAGTGAATACAGGGATCAGCCCCAGCATTTT. Encoded protein: CASSEYRDQPQHF.

The rearrangement links TRBV5-4 to TRBJ1-3, with D maybe TRBD1 (6 bases). The CDR3 is 16 amino acids. V was shortened by 4 bases and J by 0 bases, with 14 bases between the two germline ends. The germline V gene has CDR1 SGHNT and CDR2 YYREEE (reference sequence). CDR3 nucleotide sequence: TGTGCCAGCAGCCAGGACAGCACAGGCTCTGGAAACACCATATATTTT. As protein: CASSQDSTGSGNTIYF.

Concerning this clone itself: This sample also contains other DNA sequences that code for the same CDR3. V is TRBV19 and J is TRBJ2-7, with 7 positions matching TRBD2. The V and J ends lost 1 base and 6 bases, in that order; junction bases with no gene match: 3. Germline V gives CDR1 LNHDA, CDR2 SQIVND (reference sequence). The length of the CDR3 is 13 residues. The CDR3 sequence is CASSIVTGGEQYF. The CDR3 coding sequence is TGTGCCAGTAGTATAGTAACGGGAGGCGAGCAGTACTTC.

This rearrangement joins TRBV12-3 or TRBV12-4 to TRBJ1-1; D remains ambiguous. CDR3 length equals 13 residues. Trimming pared 4 bases from V and 1 base from J, leaving 7 bases between. CDR3 nucleotide sequence: TGTGCCAGCAGTTCGAGCACGAACACTGAAGCTTTCTTT. Translating gives CASSSSTNTEAFF.

The V call is TRBV30, the J call TRBJ2-7; TRBD2 is a possible D gene (6 bases). CDR3 length equals 14 residues. Trimming removed 3 bases at V and 4 bases at J, with 16 bases between. CDR1 is GTSNPN, CDR2 SVGIG, per germline (reference sequence). Written as DNA, the CDR3 is TGTGCCTGGAGACACCCGGGGACTCTTTACGAGCAGTACTTC. It encodes CAWRHPGTLYEQYF.

This clone was counted a single time. CDR3 sequence reads: CASSPITGVVVNSPLHF. CDR3 bases: TGCGCCAGCAGCCCCATTACAGGGGTCGTCGTTAATTCACCCCTCCACTTT. The genes are TRBV4-1 and TRBJ1-6, with 7 nucleotides matching TRBD1. CDR1 is MGHRA and CDR2 is YSYEKL in the germline V gene. Losses at the gene ends were 4 bases for V and 6 bases for J; bases not matched to a gene: 12. This CDR3 region has 17 residues.

This clone has a handful of counts. The chain employs TRBV5-4 and TRBJ1-3; 7 bases match TRBD1. The CDR3 runs to 17 residues. Germline loops: CDR1 SGHNT, CDR2 YYREEE (reference sequence). V trimming: 4 bases; J trimming: 0 bases; junction bases outside the gene matches: 10. Here the CDR3 reads CASSVRDRFISGNTIYF. Here the CDR3 DNA reads TGTGCCAGCAGCGTCCGGGACAGATTTATCTCTGGAAACACCATATATTTT.